Presented here are 7 T cell receptor beta chains from one specimen sequenced in a study of regulatory T cells in long-lasting Graves disease. According to the study, TCR beta libraries were built with iRepertoire HTBI primers and CDR3-region Arm-PCR. TCRdb redid the calling of the multiplex PCR reads with MiXCR, one entry per CDR3 protein. The table has a few hundred thousand distinct CDR3 sequences, roughly a fifth seen once. Time point here: persistent/refractory GD, antithyroid drugs over 5 years with positive TRAb. RNA isolated from PBMCs was used to make the TCR library. Sequenced here: peripheral blood mononuclear cells (PBMCs), sampled when the disease was refractory, from a patient treated with antithyroid drugs. The receptors derive from a female donor with Graves disease.

V usage is TRBV29-1 and J usage is TRBJ2-7, with D possibly matching TRBD1 (6 bases). The CDR3 spans 13 residues. Germline V gives CDR1 SQVTM, CDR2 ANQGSEA. V shed 3 bases and J shed 2 bases, with 11 bases lying between them. The CDR3 DNA follows: TGCAGCGTTGATGTCGGGGACACCTACGAGCAGTACTTC. Translated, it gives CSVDVGDTYEQYF.

At least ten counts were recorded for this clonotype. The V call is TRBV7-8, the J call TRBJ2-1; TRBD1 matches 12 bases. V gave up 3 bases and J gave up 9 bases; unmatched junction bases: 6. CDR3 length equals 15 residues. CDR1 SGHVS and CDR2 FQNEAQ come from the germline V gene. In DNA form, the CDR3 reads TGTGCCAGCAGCTTTGGGACAGGGGGCCTAGGTGAGCAGTTCTTC. Amino acids: CASSFGTGGLGEQFF. The whole variable domain, remainder taken from reference TRBV7-8 and TRBJ2-1, is GAGVSQSPRYKVAKRGQDVALRCDPISGHVSLFWYQQALGQGPEFLTYFQNEAQLDKSGLPSDRFFAERPEGSVSTLKIQRTQQEDSAVYLCASSFGTGGLGEQFFGPGTRLTVL.

About this clonotype: An end of the junction differs from the germline gene, which may be a read error. V usage is TRBV5-1 and J usage is TRBJ2-7; 10 bases agree with TRBD1. The CDR3 is made up of 16 amino acids. Germline values: CDR1 SGHRS, CDR2 YFSETQ. CDR3 sequence (DNA): TGTGCCAGCAGCCTCGGAGGGACAGGGGCATTCTTGGAGCAGTACTTC. Its translation: CASSLGGTGAFLEQYF.

This clonotype was recorded at least ten times. V is TRBV28 and J is TRBJ2-7; D not resolved. This CDR3 comprises 12 residues. V was clipped by 10 bases and J by 0 bases, with 10 bases between them. In germline, CDR1 is MDHEN, CDR2 SYDVKM. CDR3 sequence reads: CAIGSSSYEQYV. DNA for the CDR3: TGTGCCATCGGCTCGAGCTCCTACGAGCAGTACGTC.

In its sample, this clonotype was seen many times. V usage is TRBV28 and J usage is TRBJ1-2, with D hard to call. The CDR3 runs 14 residues. CDR1 is MDHEN, CDR2 SYDVKM, per germline. V dropped 7 bases and J dropped 0 bases, with 12 bases sitting between them. The CDR3 spells CASTTQVPNYGYTF. CDR3 in DNA: TGTGCCAGCACCACTCAGGTGCCTAACTATGGCTACACCTTC.

This clonotype showed up many times. V gene TRBV28 combines with J gene TRBJ1-5; D uncertain. The V and J ends lost 2 bases and 3 bases respectively, with 26 bases between them. Germline V gene sequence: CDR1 MDHEN, CDR2 SYDVKM. This CDR3 comprises 20 residues. CDR3 protein: CASSLAPWAPKEGTNQPQHF. The CDR3 DNA follows: TGTGCCAGCAGTTTAGCCCCGTGGGCACCGAAAGAGGGTACCAATCAGCCCCAGCATTTT. Filled out from reference TRBV28 and TRBJ1-5, the complete variable domain reads DVKVTQSSRYLVKRTGEKVFLECVQDMDHENMFWYRQDPGLGLRLIYFSYDVKMKEKGDIPEGYSVSREKKERFSLILESASTNQTSMYLCASSLAPWAPKEGTNQPQHFGDGTRLSIL.

The chain has TRBV3-1 and TRBJ2-7; possibly TRBD1 or TRBD2 for D (5 bases each). This CDR3 is 14 amino acids long. The germline V gene encodes CDR1 LGHDT and CDR2 YNNKEL (reference sequence). V lost 5 bases, J lost 3 bases, and 14 bases lay in between. The CDR3 is CASSTRQRHYEQYF. CDR3 bases: TGTGCCAGCAGCACGAGACAGCGGCACTACGAGCAGTACTTC.